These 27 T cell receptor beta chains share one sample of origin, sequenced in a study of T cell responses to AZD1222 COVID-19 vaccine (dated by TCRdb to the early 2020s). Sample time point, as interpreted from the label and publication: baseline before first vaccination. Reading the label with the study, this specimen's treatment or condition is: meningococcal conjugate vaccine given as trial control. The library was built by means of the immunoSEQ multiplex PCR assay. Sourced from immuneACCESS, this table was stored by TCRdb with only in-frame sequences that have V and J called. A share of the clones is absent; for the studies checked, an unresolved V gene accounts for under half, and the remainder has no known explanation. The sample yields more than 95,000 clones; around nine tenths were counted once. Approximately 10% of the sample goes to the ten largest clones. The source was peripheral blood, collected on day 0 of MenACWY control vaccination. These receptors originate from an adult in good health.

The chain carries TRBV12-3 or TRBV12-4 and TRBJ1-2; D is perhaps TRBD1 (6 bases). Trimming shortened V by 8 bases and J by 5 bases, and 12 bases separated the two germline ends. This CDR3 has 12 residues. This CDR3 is CASGVGAYGYTF. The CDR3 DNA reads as TGTGCCAGCGGGGTGGGGGCGTATGGCTACACCTTC.

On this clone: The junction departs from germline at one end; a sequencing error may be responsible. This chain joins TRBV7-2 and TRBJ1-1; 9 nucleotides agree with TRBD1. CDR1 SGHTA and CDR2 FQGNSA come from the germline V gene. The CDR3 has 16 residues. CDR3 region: CASSLVQGARSTEAFF. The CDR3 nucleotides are TGTGCCAGCAGTTTAGTACAGGGGGCCAGGTCTACTGAAGCTTTCTTT. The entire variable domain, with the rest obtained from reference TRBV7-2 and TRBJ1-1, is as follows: GAGVSQSPSNKVTEKGKDVELRCDPISGHTALYWYRQSLGQGLEFLIYFQGNSAPDKSGLPSDRFSAERTGGSVSTLTIQRTQQEDSAVYLCASSLVQGARSTEAFFGQGTRLTVV.

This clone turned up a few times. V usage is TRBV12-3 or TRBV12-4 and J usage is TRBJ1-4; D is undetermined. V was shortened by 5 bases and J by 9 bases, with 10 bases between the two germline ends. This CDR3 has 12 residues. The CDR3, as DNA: TGTGCCAGCAGTGATAATGATAAAAAACTGTTTTTT. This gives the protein CASSDNDKKLFF.

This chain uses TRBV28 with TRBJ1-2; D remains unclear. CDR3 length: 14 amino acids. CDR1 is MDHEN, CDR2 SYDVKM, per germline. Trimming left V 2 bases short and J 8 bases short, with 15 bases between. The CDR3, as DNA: TGTGCCAGCAGTTTACAAGGGCCGGGATTCGGCTACACCTTC. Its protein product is CASSLQGPGFGYTF.

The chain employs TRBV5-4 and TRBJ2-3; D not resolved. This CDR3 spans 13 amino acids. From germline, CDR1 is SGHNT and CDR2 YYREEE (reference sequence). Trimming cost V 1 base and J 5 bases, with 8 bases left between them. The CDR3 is CASSLSHGDTQYF. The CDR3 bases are TGTGCCAGCAGCTTGAGTCACGGAGATACGCAGTATTTT. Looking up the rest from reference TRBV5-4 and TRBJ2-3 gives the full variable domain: ETGVTQSPTHLIKTRGQQVTLRCSSQSGHNTVSWYQQALGQGPQFIFQYYREEENGRGNFPPRFSGLQFPNYSSELNVNALELDDSALYLCASSLSHGDTQYFGPGTRLTVL.

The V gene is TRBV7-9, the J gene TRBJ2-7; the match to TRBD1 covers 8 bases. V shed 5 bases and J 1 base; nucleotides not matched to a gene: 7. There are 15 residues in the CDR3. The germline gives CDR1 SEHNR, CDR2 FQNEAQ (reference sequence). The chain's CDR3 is CASSRLGDRSYEQYF. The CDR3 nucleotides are TGTGCCAGCAGCCGGTTAGGGGACAGGTCCTACGAGCAGTACTTC.

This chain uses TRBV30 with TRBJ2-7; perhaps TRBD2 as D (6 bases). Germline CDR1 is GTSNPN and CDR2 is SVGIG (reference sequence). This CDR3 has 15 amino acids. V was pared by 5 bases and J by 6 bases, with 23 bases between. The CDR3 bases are TGTGCCTGGTCCCGGGATTCCGCGGGGTCGGGCGAGCAGTACTTC. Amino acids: CAWSRDSAGSGEQYF.

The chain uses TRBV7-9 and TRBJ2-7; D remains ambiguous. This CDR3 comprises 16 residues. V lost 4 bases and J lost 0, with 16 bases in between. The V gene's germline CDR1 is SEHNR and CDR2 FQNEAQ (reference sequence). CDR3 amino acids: CASSSFGYGLSYEQYF. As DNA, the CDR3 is TGTGCCAGCAGCTCCTTCGGGTACGGCCTCTCCTACGAGCAGTACTTC. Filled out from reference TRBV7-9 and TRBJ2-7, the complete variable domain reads DTGVSQNPRHKITKRGQNVTFRCDPISEHNRLYWYRQTLGQGPEFLTYFQNEAQLEKSRLLSDRFSAERPKGSFSTLEIQRTEQGDSAMYLCASSSFGYGLSYEQYFGPGTRLTVT.

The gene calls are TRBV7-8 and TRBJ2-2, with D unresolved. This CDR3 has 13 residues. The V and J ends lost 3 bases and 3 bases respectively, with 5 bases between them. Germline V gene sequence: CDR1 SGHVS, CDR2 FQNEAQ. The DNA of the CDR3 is TGTGCCAGCAGCTTCTCATACACCGGGGAGCTGTTTTTT. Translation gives CASSFSYTGELFF.

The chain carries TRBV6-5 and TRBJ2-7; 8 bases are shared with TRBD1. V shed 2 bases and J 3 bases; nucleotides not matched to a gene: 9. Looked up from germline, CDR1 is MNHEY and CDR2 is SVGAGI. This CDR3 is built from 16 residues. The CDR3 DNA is TGTGCCAGCAGTTACACCGGGACAGGACACTACTACGAGCAGTACTTC. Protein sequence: CASSYTGTGHYYEQYF.

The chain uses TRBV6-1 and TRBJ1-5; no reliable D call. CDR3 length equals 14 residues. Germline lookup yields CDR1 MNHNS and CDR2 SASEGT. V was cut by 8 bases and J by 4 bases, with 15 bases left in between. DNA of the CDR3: TGTGCCAGCGCGTTGACCGATCCGAATCAGCCCCAGCATTTT. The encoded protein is CASALTDPNQPQHF.

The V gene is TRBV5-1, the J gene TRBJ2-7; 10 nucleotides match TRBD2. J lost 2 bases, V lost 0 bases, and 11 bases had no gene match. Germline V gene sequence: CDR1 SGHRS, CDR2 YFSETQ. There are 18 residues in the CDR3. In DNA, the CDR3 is TGCGCCAGCAGCTTGGCCGGACTAGCGGTAAGGGGACCCTACGAGCAGTACTTC. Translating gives CASSLAGLAVRGPYEQYF.

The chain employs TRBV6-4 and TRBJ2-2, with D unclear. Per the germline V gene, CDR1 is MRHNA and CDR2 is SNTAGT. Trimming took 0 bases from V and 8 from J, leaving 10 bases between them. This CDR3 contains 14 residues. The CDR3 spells CASSDSTVAGELFF. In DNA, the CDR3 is TGTGCCAGCAGTGACTCGACGGTTGCGGGGGAGCTGTTTTTT.

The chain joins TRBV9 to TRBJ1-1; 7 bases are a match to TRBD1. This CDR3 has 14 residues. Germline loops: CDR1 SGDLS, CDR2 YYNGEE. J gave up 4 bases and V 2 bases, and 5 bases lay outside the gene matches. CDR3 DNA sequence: TGTGCCAGCAGCGTGCAGGGGGAGGGCACTGAAGCTTTCTTT. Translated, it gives CASSVQGEGTEAFF.

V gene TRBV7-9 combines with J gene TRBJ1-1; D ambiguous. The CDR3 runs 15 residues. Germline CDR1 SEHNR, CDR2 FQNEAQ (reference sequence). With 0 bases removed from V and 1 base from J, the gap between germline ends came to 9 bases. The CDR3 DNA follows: TGTGCCAGCAGCTTAGCCGGTGGTTGGAACACTGAAGCTTTCTTT. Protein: CASSLAGGWNTEAFF.

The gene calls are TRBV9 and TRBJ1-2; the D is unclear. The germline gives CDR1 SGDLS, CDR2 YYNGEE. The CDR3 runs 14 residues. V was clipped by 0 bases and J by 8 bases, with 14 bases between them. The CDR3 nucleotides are TGTGCCAGCAGCGTAGCTACGAGAGCGGGGGGCTACACCTTC. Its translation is CASSVATRAGGYTF.

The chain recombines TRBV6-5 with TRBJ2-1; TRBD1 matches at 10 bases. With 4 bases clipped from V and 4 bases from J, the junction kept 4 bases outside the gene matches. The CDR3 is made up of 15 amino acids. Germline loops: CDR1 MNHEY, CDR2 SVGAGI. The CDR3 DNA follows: TGTGCCAGCAGTTTCGGGACAGGGGTATACAATGAGCAGTTCTTC. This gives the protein CASSFGTGVYNEQFF.

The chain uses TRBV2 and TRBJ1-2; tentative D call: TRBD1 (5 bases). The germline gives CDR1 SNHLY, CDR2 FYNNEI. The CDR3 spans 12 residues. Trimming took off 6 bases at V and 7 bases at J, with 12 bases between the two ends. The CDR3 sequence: CASRSGGGGYTF. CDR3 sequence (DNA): TGTGCCAGCAGGTCCGGGGGTGGTGGCTACACCTTC.

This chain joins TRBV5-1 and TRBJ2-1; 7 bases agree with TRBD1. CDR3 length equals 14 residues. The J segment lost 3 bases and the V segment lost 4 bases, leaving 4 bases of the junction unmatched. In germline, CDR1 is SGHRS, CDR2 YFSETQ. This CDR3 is CASSVGTDYNEQFF. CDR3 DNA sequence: TGCGCCAGCAGCGTCGGGACAGACTACAATGAGCAGTTCTTC. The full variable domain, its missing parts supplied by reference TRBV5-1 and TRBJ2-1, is KAGVTQTPRYLIKTRGQQVTLSCSPISGHRSVSWYQQTPGQGLQFLFEYFSETQRNKGNFPGRFSGRQFSNSRSEMNVSTLELGDSALYLCASSVGTDYNEQFFGPGTRLTVL.

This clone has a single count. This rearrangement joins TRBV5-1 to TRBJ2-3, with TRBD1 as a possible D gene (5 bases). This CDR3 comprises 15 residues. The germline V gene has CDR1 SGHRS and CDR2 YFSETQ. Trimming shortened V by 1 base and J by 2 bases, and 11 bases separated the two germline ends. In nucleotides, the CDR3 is TGCGCCAGCAGCTTGATAGGGGCGGCCACAGATACGCAGTATTTT. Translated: CASSLIGAATDTQYF.

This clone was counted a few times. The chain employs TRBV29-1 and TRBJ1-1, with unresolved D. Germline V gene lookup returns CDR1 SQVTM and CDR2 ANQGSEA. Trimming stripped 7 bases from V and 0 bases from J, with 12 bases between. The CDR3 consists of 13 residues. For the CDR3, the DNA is TGCAGCGCTGCACAGATAATGAACACTGAAGCTTTCTTT. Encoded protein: CSAAQIMNTEAFF.

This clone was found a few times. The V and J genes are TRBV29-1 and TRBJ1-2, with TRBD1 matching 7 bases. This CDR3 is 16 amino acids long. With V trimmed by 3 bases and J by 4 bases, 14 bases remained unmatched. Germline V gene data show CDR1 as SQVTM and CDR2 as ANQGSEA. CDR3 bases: TGCAGCGTTGATTCAAAAGGGGGCGGTACCGGCTATGGCTACACCTTC. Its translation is CSVDSKGGGTGYGYTF.

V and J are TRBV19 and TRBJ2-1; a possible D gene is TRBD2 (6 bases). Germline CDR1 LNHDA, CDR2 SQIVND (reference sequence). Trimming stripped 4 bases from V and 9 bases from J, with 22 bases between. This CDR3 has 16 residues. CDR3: CASSKKGFGSLLEQFF. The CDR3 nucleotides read TGTGCCAGTAGTAAAAAAGGGTTCGGGAGTCTCCTTGAGCAGTTCTTC.

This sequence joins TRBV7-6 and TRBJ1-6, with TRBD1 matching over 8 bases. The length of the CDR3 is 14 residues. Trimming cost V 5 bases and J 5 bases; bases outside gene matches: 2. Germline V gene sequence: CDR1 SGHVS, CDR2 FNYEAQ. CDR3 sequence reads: CASSKGQDNSPLHF. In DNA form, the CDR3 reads TGTGCCAGCAGCAAGGGACAGGATAATTCACCCCTCCACTTT. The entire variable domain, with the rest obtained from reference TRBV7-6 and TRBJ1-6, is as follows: GAGVSQSPRYKVTKRGQDVALRCDPISGHVSLYWYRQALGQGPEFLTYFNYEAQQDKSGLPNDRFSAERPEGSISTLTIQRTEQRDSAMYRCASSKGQDNSPLHFGNGTRLTVT.

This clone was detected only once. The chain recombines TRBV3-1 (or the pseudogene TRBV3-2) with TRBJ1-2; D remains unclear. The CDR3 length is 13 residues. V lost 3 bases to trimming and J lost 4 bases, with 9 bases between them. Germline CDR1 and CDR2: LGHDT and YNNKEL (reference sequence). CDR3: CASSHPKGYGYTF. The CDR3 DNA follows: TGTGCCAGCAGCCACCCGAAGGGCTATGGCTACACCTTC.

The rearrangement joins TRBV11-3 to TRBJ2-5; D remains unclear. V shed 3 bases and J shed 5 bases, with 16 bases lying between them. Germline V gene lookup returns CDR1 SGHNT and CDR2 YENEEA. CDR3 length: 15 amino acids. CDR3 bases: TGTGCCAGCAGCTTTGGCAGAGCATCTCTGGAGACCCAGTACTTC. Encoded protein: CASSFGRASLETQYF. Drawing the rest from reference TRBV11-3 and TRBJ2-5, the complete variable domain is EAGVVQSPRYKIIEKKQPVAFWCNPISGHNTLYWYLQNLGQGPELLIRYENEEAVDDSQLPKDRFSAERLKGVDSTLKIQPAELGDSAVYLCASSFGRASLETQYFGPGTRLLVL.

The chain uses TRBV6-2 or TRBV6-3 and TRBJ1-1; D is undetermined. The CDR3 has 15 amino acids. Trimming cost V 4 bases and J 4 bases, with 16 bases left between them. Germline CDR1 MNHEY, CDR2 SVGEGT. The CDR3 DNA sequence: TGTGCCAGCAGTTCGGTCCCCGTCGGGGTCACTGAAGCTTTCTTT. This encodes CASSSVPVGVTEAFF.